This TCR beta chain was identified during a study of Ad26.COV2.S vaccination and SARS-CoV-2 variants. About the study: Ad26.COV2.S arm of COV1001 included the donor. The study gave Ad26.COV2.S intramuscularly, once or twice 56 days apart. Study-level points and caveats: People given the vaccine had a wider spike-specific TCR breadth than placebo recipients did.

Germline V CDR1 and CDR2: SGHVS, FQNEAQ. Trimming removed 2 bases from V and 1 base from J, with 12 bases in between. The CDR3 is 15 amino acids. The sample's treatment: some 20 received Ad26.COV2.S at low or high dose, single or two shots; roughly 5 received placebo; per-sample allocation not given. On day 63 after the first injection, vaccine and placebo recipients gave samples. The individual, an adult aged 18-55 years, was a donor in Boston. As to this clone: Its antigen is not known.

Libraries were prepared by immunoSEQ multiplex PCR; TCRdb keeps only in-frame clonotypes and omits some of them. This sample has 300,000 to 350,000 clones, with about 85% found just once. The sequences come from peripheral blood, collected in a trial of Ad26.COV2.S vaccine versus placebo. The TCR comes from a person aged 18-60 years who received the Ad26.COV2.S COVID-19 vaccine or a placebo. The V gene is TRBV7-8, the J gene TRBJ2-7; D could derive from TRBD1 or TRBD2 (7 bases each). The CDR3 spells CASSLSGGGSYEQYF. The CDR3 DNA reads TGTGCCAGCAGCTTATCAGGGGGGGGTTCCTACGAGCAGTACTTC.